This T cell receptor beta chain derives from a study of T cell responses to AZD1222 COVID-19 vaccine. Germline assignment: CDR1 LGHDT and CDR2 YNNKEL (reference sequence). This CDR3 contains 14 residues. Trimming removed 3 bases at V and 7 bases at J, with 15 bases between. Produced via immunoSEQ multiplex PCR; TCRdb's table is partial and in-frame only. The sample has roughly 140,000 clones; 85% to 95% are singletons. The TCR comes from an adult who had recovered from COVID-19. The V and J genes are TRBV3-1 (or the pseudogene TRBV3-2) and TRBJ1-1, with D tentatively TRBD1 (6 bases). The material was peripheral blood, obtained after recovery from COVID-19. The CDR3 region has the DNA TGTGCCAGCAGCCACTTGGACAGCAGCCTTGAAGCTTTCTTT. Protein product: CASSHLDSSLEAFF.